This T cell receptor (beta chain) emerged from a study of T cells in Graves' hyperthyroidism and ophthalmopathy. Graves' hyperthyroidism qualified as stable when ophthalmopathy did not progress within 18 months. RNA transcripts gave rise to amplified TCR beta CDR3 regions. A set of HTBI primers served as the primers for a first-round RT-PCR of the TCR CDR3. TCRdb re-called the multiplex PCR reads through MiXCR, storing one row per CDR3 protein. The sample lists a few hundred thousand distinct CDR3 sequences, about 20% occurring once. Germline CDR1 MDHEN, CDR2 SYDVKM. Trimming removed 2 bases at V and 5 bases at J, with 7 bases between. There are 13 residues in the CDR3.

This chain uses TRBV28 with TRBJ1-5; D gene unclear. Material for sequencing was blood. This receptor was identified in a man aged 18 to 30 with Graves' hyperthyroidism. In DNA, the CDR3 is TGTGCCAGCAGTTTAGACACCGATCAGCCCCAGCATTTT. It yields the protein CASSLDTDQPQHF.